This TCR beta chain comes out of a study of identical twins. Notes on the study in general: Fewer insertions were carried by abundant cord blood beta clonotypes, but none was seen in memory repertoires. The authors noted that invariant MAIT and iNKT cells could partly confound zero-insertion analyses. Weaker excess twin sharing was seen among beta out-of-frame sequences.

Germline V gene lookup returns CDR1 SGHTA and CDR2 FQGNSA. V was clipped by 3 bases and J by 8 bases; unmatched bases: 11. The CDR3 extends over 17 amino acids. Template switching added a universal primer binding site, and final cDNA carried unique molecular identifiers. TCRdb re-called the 5' RACE reads with MiXCR, one entry per CDR3 protein. The sample consists of 450,000 or so distinct CDR3 sequences, approximately 15% of them appearing once. For this clonotype: Its specificity is not known.

The same specimen was also included in a second study, on yellow fever vaccine responses in identical twins.

The chain combines TRBV7-2 with TRBJ2-1, with 12 positions matching TRBD2. The source is a woman aged 18-29 years in good health. The sequencing sample was made of CD4+ T cells sorted from blood. CDR3 sequence (DNA): TGTGCCAGCAGCTTTTCCGCGACTAGCGGGGGAAGCGATGAGCAGTTCTTC. This sequence encodes CASSFSATSGGSDEQFF. The variable domain in full, with the rest retrieved from reference TRBV7-2 and TRBJ2-1, is GAGVSQSPSNKVTEKGKDVELRCDPISGHTALYWYRQSLGQGLEFLIYFQGNSAPDKSGLPSDRFSAERTGGSVSTLTIQRTQQEDSAVYLCASSFSATSGGSDEQFFGPGTRLTVL.